This T cell receptor beta chain was obtained from a study of T cells expressing NK-cell markers. From its re-call of the 5' RACE reads, TCRdb lists each CDR3 protein once, without DNA. The sample spans 500,000 or so distinct CDR3 sequences; the ten largest clones claim 3% to 4.5%. The CDR3 has 15 residues. The germline gives CDR1 SGHRS, CDR2 YFSETQ. The gene calls are TRBV5-1 and TRBJ2-6. This clonotype was obtained from a man aged 18 to 35 in good health. The specimen sequenced was blood T cells: a sorted CD56 or NKG2C T cell subset, CD4+ or CD8+ T cells, or bulk PBMC T cells (not recorded which). CDR3 loop: CASSLVGRRANVLTF.